Included here is one TCR beta chain sequence, with context. The data belong to a study of control samples from healthy donors and cancer patients. V was clipped by 3 bases and J by 6 bases, with 15 bases between them. This CDR3 region has 13 residues. Per the germline V gene, CDR1 is DFQATT and CDR2 is SNEGSKA (reference sequence). Clones were sequenced by immunoSEQ multiplex PCR, and TCRdb holds only the in-frame ones, with some missing. The sample yields 200,000 to 250,000 clones, around 94% seen once. The TCR originated in a man aged 45 to 65 in good health. The rearrangement uses TRBV20-1 and TRBJ2-7; D is undetermined. The sample comprised blood. The CDR3 DNA reads TGCAGTGCTAGTTTGCGGCCCGCCGGCGAGCAGTACTTC. Translating gives CSASLRPAGEQYF.